These 26 T cell receptor beta chains were all obtained from the same sample, sequenced in a study of T cells in Graves' hyperthyroidism and ophthalmopathy. The CDR3 regions of TCR beta were amplified from RNA transcripts. The HTBI primer set drove a first-round RT-PCR of the TCR CDR3. TCRdb itself ran the multiplex PCR reads through MiXCR, one entry per CDR3 protein. This table has under 200,000 distinct CDR3 sequences, roughly 9.4% appearing once. The specimen was blood. These receptors came from a woman under 30 with Graves' hyperthyroidism that later progressed to Graves' ophthalmopathy.

This clonotype was picked up many times. This chain connects TRBV3-1 to TRBJ2-7, with D maybe TRBD1 (6 bases). Germline V gives CDR1 LGHDT, CDR2 YNNKEL (reference sequence). The CDR3 sequence is 14 residues long. Trimming cost V 4 bases and J 5 bases, with 15 bases left between them. In DNA form, the CDR3 reads TGTGCCAGCAGCCCATCTAGCAGGGGTGACGAGCAGTACTTC. Protein: CASSPSSRGDEQYF.

The table lists this clonotype with a few counts. The rearrangement links TRBV20-1 to TRBJ1-5, with a tentative D call TRBD1 (5 bases). V lost 4 bases and J 7 bases, leaving 14 bases between the germline ends. The CDR3 is made up of 13 amino acids. The germline CDR1 and CDR2 sequences are DFQATT and SNEGSKA (reference sequence). The CDR3 DNA follows: TGCAGTGCTAACGGGGGGTCGGAACAGCCCCAGCATTTT. This sequence encodes CSANGGSEQPQHF.

This chain connects TRBV4-1 to TRBJ1-4; 7 bases match TRBD1. Germline V CDR1 and CDR2: MGHRA, YSYEKL. The V gene end was trimmed by 3 bases and the J gene end by 8 bases; junction bases not matched to a gene: 9. The CDR3 runs 15 residues. In nucleotides, the CDR3 is TGCGCCAGCAGCCACGAAACGACAGGGTTGGAAAAACTGTTTTTT. Translation gives CASSHETTGLEKLFF.

Many counts were recorded for this clonotype. This rearrangement joins TRBV12-3 or TRBV12-4 to TRBJ1-2, with 7 bases lining up with TRBD1. CDR3 length: 13 amino acids. V was pared by 3 bases and J by 5 bases, with 3 bases of the junction left unmatched. CDR3 protein: CASSLGQRYGYTF. The CDR3 DNA is TGTGCCAGCAGTTTGGGACAGCGGTATGGCTACACCTTC.

The rearrangement joins TRBV28 to TRBJ1-2, with 9 bases identical to TRBD1. The CDR3 has 16 amino acids. Looked up from germline, CDR1 is MDHEN and CDR2 is SYDVKM. Trimming took 8 bases from V and 1 from J; bases not matched to a gene: 11. The CDR3 spells CASGQAGTGNNYGYTF. In nucleotides, the CDR3 is TGTGCCAGCGGTCAGGCCGGGACAGGGAATAACTATGGCTACACCTTC.

This clonotype came up many times. This chain joins TRBV6-1 and TRBJ2-2; TRBD1 aligns across 11 bases. Germline assignment: CDR1 MNHNS and CDR2 SASEGT. With 5 bases clipped from V and 6 bases from J, the junction kept 8 bases outside the gene matches. The length of the CDR3 is 16 residues. The CDR3 region has the DNA TGTGCCAGCAGTCGGACAGGGGGCTTTAGTGCCGGGGAGCTGTTTTTT. It codes for CASSRTGGFSAGELFF.

This clonotype was detected only a few times. The genes are TRBV27 and TRBJ2-1; no clear D gene. CDR3 length equals 13 residues. The V end was cut by 4 bases, the J end by 7 bases, with 11 bases between. Germline CDR1 MNHEY, CDR2 SMNVEV (reference sequence). DNA of the CDR3: TGTGCCAGCAGTTATACCTCCGGGAATGAGCAGTTCTTC. Its translation is CASSYTSGNEQFF.

This clonotype was detected ten times or more. V and J are TRBV19 and TRBJ1-1; D unclear. Germline CDR1 and CDR2: LNHDA and SQIVND (reference sequence). V was pared by 6 bases and J by 5 bases, with 19 bases between. The CDR3 has 15 amino acids. This chain's CDR3 is CASRGLRSFGTEAFF. CDR3 in DNA: TGTGCCAGTAGAGGGCTGCGGTCATTCGGGACTGAAGCTTTCTTT.

This clonotype was recorded many times. The chain links TRBV10-3 to TRBJ2-7; 8 bases align to TRBD1. This CDR3 comprises 15 residues. Germline V gives CDR1 ENHRY, CDR2 SYGVKD. V lost 6 bases and J lost 2; bases outside the gene matches: 9. The CDR3 region has the DNA TGTGCCATCAGCGCCGGGACAGGAATGACCTACGAGCAGTACTTC. Residues: CAISAGTGMTYEQYF.

This clonotype has a count of ten or more. The gene calls are TRBV11-2 and TRBJ1-1; D unclear. V gave up 5 bases and J gave up 5 bases, with 9 bases separating them. This CDR3 region has 12 residues. CDR1 is SGHAT and CDR2 is FQNNGV in the germline V gene. This chain's CDR3 is CASSHGKTEAFF. Written as DNA, the CDR3 is TGTGCCAGCAGCCACGGGAAAACTGAAGCTTTCTTT.

This clonotype came up many times. The chain carries TRBV2 and TRBJ1-1; the D is unclear. The length of the CDR3 is 14 residues. CDR1 SNHLY and CDR2 FYNNEI come from the germline V gene. V was pared by 4 bases and J by 1 base, with 10 bases between. The CDR3 DNA reads TGTGCCAGCAGTGTCACTGGGGAGAACACTGAAGCTTTCTTT. This translates into CASSVTGENTEAFF.

This clonotype was picked up many times. The chain has TRBV24-1 and TRBJ2-3; D is undetermined. CDR3 size: 13 residues. The V end was cut by 0 bases, the J end by 2 bases, with 2 bases between. Germline loops: CDR1 KGHDR, CDR2 SFDVKD. The CDR3 reads CATSDLPTDTQYF. In nucleotides, the CDR3 is TGTGCCACCAGTGATTTGCCCACAGATACGCAGTATTTT.

This chain connects TRBV5-4 to TRBJ2-5; 12 bases are shared with TRBD2. The CDR3 runs 13 residues. Germline CDR1 is SGHNT and CDR2 is YYREEE (reference sequence). V trimming: 8 bases; J trimming: 2 bases; junction bases outside the gene matches: 1. This chain's CDR3 is CASTSGGQETQYF. The CDR3 DNA follows: TGTGCCAGTACTAGCGGGGGGCAAGAGACCCAGTACTTC.

This clonotype was detected many times. The V gene is TRBV27, the J gene TRBJ2-7; TRBD2 aligns across 7 bases. Losses at the gene ends were 3 bases for V and 3 bases for J; bases not matched to a gene: 2. The CDR3 runs to 13 residues. Germline V gene data show CDR1 as MNHEY and CDR2 as SMNVEV (reference sequence). The CDR3 protein is CASSFGLGYEQYF. The CDR3, as DNA: TGTGCCAGCAGTTTTGGACTAGGCTACGAGCAGTACTTC.

There are many counts of this clonotype. CDR3 sequence reads: CASSIKGLINEQFF. The DNA for the CDR3 is TGTGCCAGTAGTATAAAGGGACTAATCAATGAGCAGTTCTTC. The chain links TRBV19 to TRBJ2-1; TRBD2 agrees at 7 bases. V lost 2 bases, J lost 6 bases, and 4 bases stayed unmatched. The germline V gene has CDR1 LNHDA and CDR2 SQIVND (reference sequence). CDR3 length equals 14 residues.

About this clonotype itself: At one end, the junction sequence differs from germline, possibly due to a read error. The V and J genes are TRBV6-1 and TRBJ2-1; 7 bases are shared with TRBD1. The CDR3 length is 14 residues. Germline CDR1 reads MNHNS; CDR2 reads SASEGT. The CDR3: CTSSATGKYNEQFF. As DNA, the CDR3 is TGTACCAGCAGTGCGACAGGGAAATACAATGAGCAGTTCTTC.

Notes on this clonotype: A read error may explain this, as a much larger clone is one base away. The V and J genes are TRBV5-1 and TRBJ2-7; no clear D gene. The CDR3 runs 13 residues. The germline CDR1 and CDR2 sequences are SGHRS and YFSETQ. The CDR3 spells CACSPPRGDEQYF. As DNA, the CDR3 is TGCGCCTGCAGTCCCCCCCGAGGCGACGAGCAGTACTTC.

This clonotype was seen at least ten times. V usage is TRBV6-1 and J usage is TRBJ1-6; D unresolved. Trimming pared 2 bases from V and 10 bases from J, leaving 3 bases between. Germline CDR1 reads MNHNS; CDR2 reads SASEGT. The CDR3 length is 11 residues. The CDR3 loop is CASSEISPLHF. DNA of the CDR3: TGTGCCAGCAGTGAAATATCACCCCTCCACTTT.

This clonotype has a count of ten or more. The chain uses TRBV6-2 or TRBV6-3 and TRBJ2-1; 11 bases are shared with TRBD2. Germline-derived CDR1 and CDR2 are MNHEY and SVGEGT. V gave up 4 bases and J gave up 7 bases; unmatched junction bases: 9. This CDR3 is 16 amino acids long. The CDR3 loop is CASSSIIAGGFNEQFF. The CDR3 nucleotides are TGTGCCAGCAGTTCGATTATAGCGGGAGGGTTTAATGAGCAGTTCTTC.

This clonotype showed up many times. The chain has TRBV27 and TRBJ1-5; D gene ambiguous. V lost 9 bases and J 2 bases, leaving 14 bases between the germline ends. Germline CDR1 and CDR2: MNHEY and SMNVEV (reference sequence). This CDR3 spans 14 amino acids. The CDR3 nucleotides are TGTGCCAGTCACGGCGTGGGCGGCAATCAGCCCCAGCATTTT. The encoded protein is CASHGVGGNQPQHF.

Ten or more counts support this clonotype. V gene TRBV3-1 combines with J gene TRBJ2-5; 8 nucleotides line up with TRBD2. After removal of 3 bases from V and 5 bases from J, the junction contained 8 bases not matched to a gene. CDR1 LGHDT and CDR2 YNNKEL come from the germline V gene (reference sequence). The CDR3 length is 15 residues. Here the CDR3 DNA reads TGTGCCAGCAGCCACAAGCGGGAGCGAGGGGAGACCCAGTACTTC. Its translation: CASSHKRERGETQYF.

This clonotype was detected ten times or more. The chain recombines TRBV2 with TRBJ1-2; weak D call: TRBD1 (5 bases). CDR3 size: 15 residues. Germline V gene data show CDR1 as SNHLY and CDR2 as FYNNEI. The V and J ends lost 4 bases and 4 bases respectively, with 16 bases between them. The CDR3: CASSVAGQGTYGYTF. The CDR3 DNA reads TGTGCCAGCAGTGTAGCGGGGCAGGGAACCTATGGCTACACCTTC. Full variable domain (missing parts from reference TRBV2 and TRBJ1-2): EPEVTQTPSHQVTQMGQEVILRCVPISNHLYFYWYRQILGQKVEFLVSFYNNEISEKSEIFDDQFSVERPDGSNFTLKIRSTKLEDSAMYFCASSVAGQGTYGYTFGSGTRLTVV.

The rearrangement uses TRBV19 and TRBJ2-2; no clear D gene. Looked up from germline, CDR1 is LNHDA and CDR2 is SQIVND (reference sequence). The V end lost 3 bases, the J end lost 7 bases, and 12 bases lay between the germline ends. The CDR3 length is 14 residues. The CDR3 sequence is CASSIMLSGGELFF. In nucleotides, the CDR3 is TGTGCCAGTAGTATTATGTTGTCGGGCGGGGAGCTGTTTTTT.

This clonotype has a count of ten or more. V and J are TRBV3-1 and TRBJ2-7; a possible D gene is TRBD2 (6 bases). Trimming cost V 3 bases and J 0 bases, with 15 bases left between them. The CDR3 has 16 amino acids. Per germline, CDR1 LGHDT and CDR2 YNNKEL (reference sequence). CDR3 nucleotide sequence: TGTGCCAGCAGCCACCGACGGGGCGGGGACTCCTACGAGCAGTACTTC. As protein: CASSHRRGGDSYEQYF.

This clonotype was seen ten or more times. The CDR3 loop is CASRPGTNNYGYTF. CDR3 DNA: TGTGCCAGCAGGCCCGGGACAAACAACTATGGCTACACCTTC. The V and J genes are TRBV28 and TRBJ1-2; a possible D gene is TRBD1 (6 bases). The germline CDR1 and CDR2 sequences are MDHEN and SYDVKM. This CDR3 spans 14 amino acids. Trimming removed 6 bases at V and 2 bases at J, with 13 bases between.

This clonotype was found many times. The chain carries TRBV18 and TRBJ2-3, with D hard to call. CDR3 size: 16 residues. V lost 3 bases to trimming and J lost 3 bases, with 16 bases between them. Germline CDR1 KGHSH, CDR2 LQKENI. The CDR3: CASSPSERPLTDTQYF. The CDR3 DNA reads TGTGCCAGCTCACCCTCTGAACGTCCACTTACAGATACGCAGTATTTT.